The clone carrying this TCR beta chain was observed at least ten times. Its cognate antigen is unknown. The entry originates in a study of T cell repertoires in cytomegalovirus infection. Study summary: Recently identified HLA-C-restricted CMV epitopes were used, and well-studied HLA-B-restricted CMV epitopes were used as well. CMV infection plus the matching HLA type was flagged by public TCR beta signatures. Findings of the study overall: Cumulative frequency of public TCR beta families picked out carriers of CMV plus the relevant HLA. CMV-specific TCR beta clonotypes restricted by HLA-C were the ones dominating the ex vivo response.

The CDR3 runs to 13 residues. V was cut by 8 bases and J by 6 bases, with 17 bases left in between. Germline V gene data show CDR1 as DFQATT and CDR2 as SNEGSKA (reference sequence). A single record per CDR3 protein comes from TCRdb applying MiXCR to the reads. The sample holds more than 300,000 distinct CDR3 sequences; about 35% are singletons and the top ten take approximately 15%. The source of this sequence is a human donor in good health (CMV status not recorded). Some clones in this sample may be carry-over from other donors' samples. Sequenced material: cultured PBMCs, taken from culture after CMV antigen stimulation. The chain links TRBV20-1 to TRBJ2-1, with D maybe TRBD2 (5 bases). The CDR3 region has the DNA TGCAGTACTCTCGGGAATCGGATCAATGAGCAGTTCTTC. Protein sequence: CSTLGNRINEQFF.